This T cell receptor beta chain came from a study of T cell repertoires in cytomegalovirus infection. This clonotype was counted a few times. No antigen is known for it. The germline gene is not matched at one end of the junction; a read error may be the cause. Each CDR3 protein gets one entry after TCRdb re-called the reads with MiXCR. The sample carries about 830,000 distinct CDR3 sequences, around a third recorded once. CDR3 length equals 18 residues. Looked up from germline, CDR1 is SGHVS and CDR2 is FQNEAQ. Study-level results: CMV-specific TCR beta clonotypes restricted by HLA-C dominated the ex vivo response.

The material sequenced was cultured CD8+ T cells from PBMCs, taken from culture after CMV antigen stimulation. The clonotype was recovered from a human donor in good health (CMV status not recorded). Some clones in this sample may be carry-over from other donors' samples. The chain employs TRBV7-8 and TRBJ2-1; 9 bases are a match to TRBD2. CDR3 residues: CANSLQASGGSPYNEQFF. DNA for the CDR3: TGTGCCAACAGCCTACAGGCCAGCGGGGGGTCCCCCTACAATGAGCAGTTCTTC. Variable domain in full (rest from reference TRBV7-8 and TRBJ2-1): GAGVSQSPRYKVAKRGQDVALRCDPISGHVSLFWYQQALGQGPEFLTYFQNEAQLDKSGLPSDRFFAERPEGSVSTLKIQRTQQEDSAVYLCANSLQASGGSPYNEQFFGPGTRLTVL.